A selection of T cell receptor beta chains follows, all from one sample in a study of T-cell reconstitution after alpha-beta-depleted transplantation in children. MiXCR was run by TCRdb on the PCR reads, yielding one entry per CDR3 protein. The top ten hold approximately 1% of the sample, which has hundreds of thousands of distinct CDR3 sequences, roughly 15% seen once. Material: PBMCs from the stem cell graft donor, obtained from the stem cell graft. Receptors were obtained from a human donor who donated a stem cell graft to a child with acute myeloid leukemia. Both conserved end residues are part of each CDR3. The order of the fields is V gene, CDR3 protein.

TRBV7-3 CASSSIGGELFF
TRBV5-1 CASSLIGESGGKLFF
TRBV5-1 CASSLVMGSSTDTQYF
TRBV15 CATSRGLTSYEQYF
TRBV20-1 CSASSGDGAYNSPLHF
TRBV28 CASSPGAGGFLYEQYF
TRBV5-1 CASSLAEGAIGSPLHF
TRBV24-1 CATSDGGTGKQFF
TRBV20-1 CSARIRQSSYNEQFF
TRBV6-2/TRBV6-3 CASSYTGTGGQPQHF
TRBV7-2 CASSSSREQFF
TRBV20-1 CSVSKGLAGGDTQYF
TRBV11-2 CASSADSLRNEKLFF
TRBV21-1 CASSNVASGGTLSSYNEQFF
TRBV5-1 CASSLSTGENQPQHF
TRBV20-1 CSALSRGSPSYNEQFF
TRBV20-1 CSAPGRLGETQYF
TRBV28 CASSSPSGTSYGYTF
TRBV12-3/TRBV12-4 CASIWGGGETQYF
TRBV29-1 CSVEAGTDQPQHF
TRBV15 CASVGTAYNEQFF
TRBV29-1 CSVETGRGRAYGYTF
TRBV20-1 CSANPPSGANVLTF
TRBV6-2/TRBV6-3 CASSYSGRAAEQYF
TRBV3-1 CASRQHDRVPYEQYF
TRBV20-1 CSAPRTGASNQPQHF
TRBV30 CAWKNDRYQETQYF
TRBV29-1 CSVREGPYEQYF
TRBV6-4 CASSEERSYNEQFF
TRBV24-1 CATGTGQASRSAQHF
TRBV20-1 CSANDGHLSYNEQFF
TRBV10-3 CAISGRTPEYGYTF
TRBV5-1 CASGAEVGTGELFF
TRBV18 CASSPGSGGGSPLHF
TRBV20-1 CSASPIGVTGRNEQFF
TRBV30 CAFKGTYEQYF